This T cell receptor (beta chain) derives from a study of T-cell reconstitution after alpha-beta-depleted transplantation in children. The CDR3 has 17 residues. V was pared by 0 bases and J by 8 bases, with 22 bases between. CDR1 and CDR2 (germline): LGHNA, YSLEER. Only a few counts were recorded for this clonotype. Using unique molecular identifiers, the investigators prepared the TCRbeta library. MiXCR, run by TCRdb on the PCR reads, gives a single entry per CDR3 protein. Among some 220,000 distinct CDR3 sequences, around 9.5% were seen once, and the ten largest hold 5% to 7%. Sequenced material: PBMCs from the stem cell graft donor, taken from the stem cell graft. The chain carries TRBV4-3 and TRBJ1-2; tentative D call: TRBD1 (6 bases). This sequence was found in a human donor who donated a stem cell graft to a child with acute lymphoblastic leukemia. This CDR3 reads CASSQDPGTPGLKGYTF. Written as DNA, the CDR3 is TGCGCCAGCAGCCAAGACCCCGGGACACCCGGGCTAAAGGGCTACACCTTC.